This entry lists 29 T cell receptor beta chains sequenced from one sample in a study of shared clonotypes between healthy human individuals. Produced via immunoSEQ multiplex PCR; TCRdb's table is partial and in-frame only. The repertoire holds a few hundred thousand clones, with over 60% as singletons. The sample consisted of PBMCs. These receptors were obtained from a woman between 35 and 50 years old in good health. Some clones in this sample may be carry-over from other donors' samples.

The rearrangement joins TRBV7-3 to TRBJ2-2; TRBD2 might be the D (6 bases). This CDR3 has 16 amino acids. Per the germline V gene, CDR1 is SGHTA and CDR2 is FQGTGA. Trimming stripped 0 bases from V and 6 bases from J, with 14 bases between. CDR3 protein: CASSLTGLATPGELFF. DNA of the CDR3: TGTGCCAGCAGCTTAACAGGGCTAGCGACCCCCGGGGAGCTGTTTTTT.

The chain recombines TRBV11-2 with TRBJ1-2, with 7 bases that match TRBD1. Germline V gene data show CDR1 as SGHAT and CDR2 as FQNNGV. The trim removed 3 bases at V and 6 bases at J, leaving 4 bases unmatched. CDR3 length equals 13 residues. CDR3 DNA sequence: TGTGCCAGCAGCTTGACAGGGAGGGATGGCTACACCTTC. It yields the protein CASSLTGRDGYTF.

This clone was seen many times. In the same sample, other DNA sequences code for this CDR3. V and J are TRBV9 and TRBJ2-1, with 8 bases aligning to TRBD1. This CDR3 spans 15 amino acids. V was clipped by 2 bases and J by 1 base; unmatched bases: 2. Germline values: CDR1 SGDLS, CDR2 YYNGEE. For the CDR3, the DNA is TGTGCCAGCAGCGTCGACAGGGGTTCCTACAATGAGCAGTTCTTC. This gives the protein CASSVDRGSYNEQFF.

The chain carries TRBV7-7 and TRBJ2-7, with a weak D call TRBD1 (5 bases). This CDR3 has 13 amino acids. The V gene's germline CDR1 is SSHAT and CDR2 FNYEAQ (reference sequence). Deletions cut 3 bases from V and 6 bases from J, with 12 bases between. The CDR3 loop reads CASSLDIRAEQYF. CDR3 coding DNA: TGTGCCAGCAGCTTGGACATACGGGCCGAGCAGTACTTC.

The count of this clone is one. The V and J genes are TRBV27 and TRBJ1-2; D gene unclear. Trimming pared 2 bases from V and 2 bases from J, leaving 12 bases between. Germline CDR1 MNHEY, CDR2 SMNVEV (reference sequence). CDR3 length: 15 residues. The CDR3 region has the DNA TGTGCCAGCAGTTTACACGGACGGTCGAACTATGGCTACACCTTC. This codes for CASSLHGRSNYGYTF.

This chain connects TRBV30 to TRBJ2-1; weak D call: TRBD2 (5 bases). Per the germline V gene, CDR1 is GTSNPN and CDR2 is SVGIG (reference sequence). The CDR3 spans 13 residues. V dropped 3 bases and J dropped 6 bases, with 12 bases sitting between them. This CDR3 is CAWSGIGGNEQFF. The CDR3 DNA sequence: TGTGCCTGGAGCGGGATAGGCGGCAATGAGCAGTTCTTC.

The genes are TRBV7-4 and TRBJ1-4; D is possibly TRBD1 (5 bases). The CDR3 runs to 20 residues. The ends were cut back, 11 bases at V and 0 bases at J, with 31 bases in the middle. CDR1 and CDR2 (germline): SGHVT, SQSDAQ. In nucleotides, the CDR3 is TGTGCCCGACAGCGTCCCGACGCATCACCTGCCGTCGCAACTAATGAAAAACTGTTTTTT. It codes for CARQRPDASPAVATNEKLFF.

The genes are TRBV4-2 and TRBJ1-2; perhaps TRBD1 as D (5 bases). Trimming took 4 bases from V and 2 from J, leaving 8 bases between them. Looked up from germline, CDR1 is LGHNA and CDR2 is YNFKEQ. The CDR3 sequence is 13 residues long. The CDR3 bases are TGTGCCAGCAGCCCCAGGGCAAACTATGGCTACACCTTC. Its translation: CASSPRANYGYTF.

The chain has TRBV6-6 and TRBJ2-5; 7 nucleotides match TRBD1. The J call may not be correct, given that the DNA end is closer to TRBJ2-7. The CDR3 is 14 residues long. Germline CDR1 and CDR2: MNHNY and SVGAGI (reference sequence). DNA of the CDR3: TGTGCCAGCAGCTCAGACAGGGACCGTTTCGAGCAGTACTTC. It is translated as CASSSDRDRFEQYF.

This clone has a single count. This chain uses TRBV19 with TRBJ2-1; 7 bases are shared with TRBD2. The trim removed 6 bases at V and 8 bases at J, leaving 16 bases unmatched. The germline CDR1 and CDR2 sequences are LNHDA and SQIVND (reference sequence). This CDR3 has 16 amino acids. The CDR3 DNA sequence: TGTGCCAGTAGGCCCACCCCTGGGGGAGGGGTATATGAGCAGTTCTTC. This gives the protein CASRPTPGGGVYEQFF.

As to this clone: A read error is the likely source, as a far larger clone sits one nucleotide away. The same CDR3 can be traced to other DNA sequences in this sample. The CDR3 here is CASSTSGSRSYEQYF. DNA of the CDR3: TGCGCCAGCAGTACTAGCGGGAGTAGATCCTACGAGCAATACTTC. The chain has TRBV5-1 and TRBJ2-7, with 11 bases that match TRBD2. The germline CDR1 and CDR2 sequences are SGHRS and YFSETQ. The CDR3 loop spans 15 amino acids.

This clone has just one count. This chain links TRBV4-3 with TRBJ1-1; 8 bases align to TRBD1. The V gene's germline CDR1 is LGHNA and CDR2 YSLEER. The CDR3 runs to 14 residues. After removal of 4 bases from V and 3 bases from J, the junction contained 4 bases not matched to a gene. The CDR3 reads CASSRTGLYTEAFF. The DNA of the CDR3 is TGCGCCAGCAGCCGGACAGGGTTATACACTGAAGCTTTCTTT.

Note on this clone: One base separates it from a far larger clone, so it is likely a read error. V gene TRBV7-8 combines with J gene TRBJ1-1; perhaps TRBD1 as D (6 bases). Trimming removed 7 bases at V and 0 bases at J, with 9 bases between. The CDR3 runs to 13 residues. Germline loops: CDR1 SGHVS, CDR2 FQNEAQ. In DNA, the CDR3 is TGTGCCAGCATCGGACAGCTGAACACTGAAGCTTTCTTT. This translates into CASIGQLNTEAFF.

In its sample, this clone was seen many times. The V and J genes are TRBV25-1 and TRBJ2-7; 9 bases match TRBD1. Trimming cost V 3 bases and J 3 bases; bases outside gene matches: 6. Per germline, CDR1 MGHDK and CDR2 SYGVNS. CDR3 length: 15 residues. CDR3 loop: CASSDMDRGLYEQYF. As DNA, the CDR3 is TGTGCCAGCAGTGATATGGACAGGGGTCTCTACGAGCAGTACTTC.

CDR3 DNA: TGCAGCGCCTCGACAGGAACAAATGAAAAACTGTTTTTT. Protein product: CSASTGTNEKLFF. J is TRBJ1-4 and V is TRBV29-1; D possibly corresponds to TRBD1 (6 bases). The CDR3 length is 13 residues. Between the trimmed V and J ends, which lost 7 bases and 5 bases, there was a span of 14 bases. CDR1 and CDR2 (germline): SQVTM, ANQGSEA.

This clone was seen only a few times. V usage is TRBV15 and J usage is TRBJ2-7; no definite D call. Per germline, CDR1 LNHNV and CDR2 YYDKDF (reference sequence). V shed 2 bases and J shed 7 bases, with 12 bases lying between them. The CDR3 sequence is 13 residues long. The CDR3 spells CATSRRTPFEQYF. CDR3 coding DNA: TGTGCCACCAGCAGAAGGACCCCTTTTGAGCAGTACTTC.

In regard to this clone: A much larger clone differs by one base, so this may be a read error. The same CDR3 arises from other DNA sequences in this sample as well. In DNA form, the CDR3 reads TGTGCCAGCAGCTTAGGGCGGCTCTCCTACGAGCAATACTTC. It yields the protein CASSLGRLSYEQYF. The V gene is TRBV7-2, the J gene TRBJ2-7; D ambiguous. CDR3 length: 14 residues. CDR1 and CDR2 from the germline V gene are SGHTA and FQGNSA. Combining the CDR3 with reference TRBV7-2 and TRBJ2-7 gives the whole variable domain GAGVSQSPSNKVTEKGKDVELRCDPISGHTALYWYRQSLGQGLEFLIYFQGNSAPDKSGLPSDRFSAERTGGSVSTLTIQRTQQEDSAVYLCASSLGRLSYEQYFGPGTRLTVT.

A note on this clone: Only one base separates this from a far larger clonotype, so it likely reflects a read error. V is TRBV30 and J is TRBJ1-2; D ambiguous. Germline V gives CDR1 GTSNPN, CDR2 SVGIG (reference sequence). This CDR3 has 13 amino acids. The CDR3 bases are TGTGCCTGCCCAGGACGGACTAACTGTGGCTACACCTTC. Translation gives CACPGRTNCGYTF.

This clone was seen more than once but under ten times. The V call is TRBV5-1, the J call TRBJ2-1, with 8 nucleotides matching TRBD2. The CDR3 runs to 15 residues. Germline-derived CDR1 and CDR2 are SGHRS and YFSETQ. After removal of 4 bases from V and 3 bases from J, the junction contained 6 bases not matched to a gene. CDR3 region: CASSGSGSYYNEQFF. The CDR3 bases are TGCGCCAGCAGCGGAAGCGGGAGTTACTACAATGAGCAGTTCTTC.

The V call is TRBV18, the J call TRBJ2-5, with D uncertain. This CDR3 has 14 residues. V lost 3 bases to trimming and J lost 2 bases, with 10 bases between them. Germline values: CDR1 KGHSH, CDR2 LQKENI. The CDR3 reads CASSPTPRQETQYF. The CDR3 nucleotides are TGTGCCAGCTCACCTACCCCCAGGCAAGAGACCCAGTACTTC.

This clone appeared a few times. The chain uses TRBV28 and TRBJ1-2; D gene uncertain. The germline V gene has CDR1 MDHEN and CDR2 SYDVKM. Trimming stripped 5 bases from V and 4 bases from J, with 20 bases between. CDR3 length equals 16 residues. CDR3 DNA: TGTGCCAGCAGTCGCCTTGGCAAAGGTGCTGGCTATGGCTACACCTTC. It specifies CASSRLGKGAGYGYTF.

This clone was seen more than once but under ten times. This chain joins TRBV19 and TRBJ1-1, with D uncertain. Trimming removed 1 base at V and 4 bases at J, with 7 bases between. The germline V gene has CDR1 LNHDA and CDR2 SQIVND (reference sequence). The CDR3 consists of 13 residues. The CDR3 spells CASSIVTSTEAFF. CDR3 sequence (DNA): TGTGCCAGTAGTATAGTCACATCCACTGAAGCTTTCTTT.

As to this clone: A read error is the likely source, as a far larger clone sits one nucleotide away. Other DNA sequences in the same sample also yield this CDR3. The chain recombines TRBV30 with TRBJ1-6; D ambiguous. The CDR3 contains 13 residues. Germline assignment: CDR1 GTSNPN and CDR2 SVGIG (reference sequence). The CDR3, as DNA: TGTGCCTGGCTAAGCTCCTATAATTCACCTCTCCACTTT. It codes for CAWLSSYNSPLHF.

The chain uses TRBV4-1 and TRBJ1-4, with D hard to call. Trimming took off 4 bases at V and 8 bases at J, with 17 bases between the two ends. The CDR3 is made up of 15 amino acids. Germline V gene sequence: CDR1 MGHRA, CDR2 YSYEKL. CDR3 residues: CASSLVASPREKLFF. The CDR3 DNA reads as TGCGCCAGCAGCCTGGTAGCCAGCCCACGGGAAAAACTGTTTTTT.

Concerning this clone: The CDR3 does not end in the conserved phenylalanine or tryptophan, so this is likely a read error. This chain joins TRBV19 and TRBJ2-7, with D perhaps matching TRBD1 (5 bases). V lost 5 bases, J lost 2 bases, and 10 bases lay in between. This CDR3 has 13 residues. The germline CDR1 and CDR2 sequences are LNHDA and SQIVND (reference sequence). The CDR3 sequence is CASSYRTTYEQYL. DNA of the CDR3: TGTGCCAGTAGTTACAGGACGACCTACGAGCAGTACCTC.

The chain employs TRBV5-1 and TRBJ2-1; 10 bases line up with TRBD1. With 2 bases clipped from V and 4 bases from J, the junction kept 3 bases outside the gene matches. CDR3 length: 15 amino acids. The germline CDR1 and CDR2 sequences are SGHRS and YFSETQ. CDR3 DNA sequence: TGCGCCAGCAGCTTCGGGGACAGGGGATACAATGAGCAGTTCTTC. Its translation is CASSFGDRGYNEQFF.

The CDR3 reads CASSSWTGVNTEAFF. The CDR3 bases are TGTGCCAGCAGCTCCTGGACAGGGGTGAACACTGAAGCTTTCTTT. The chain links TRBV5-4 to TRBJ1-1; 9 bases are a match to TRBD1. CDR1 is SGHNT and CDR2 is YYREEE in the germline V gene (reference sequence). V gave up 3 bases and J gave up 0 bases; unmatched junction bases: 3. This CDR3 spans 15 amino acids.

V and J are TRBV30 and TRBJ2-1, with 10 bases lining up with TRBD1. The length of the CDR3 is 14 residues. With 4 bases clipped from V and 8 bases from J, the junction kept 8 bases outside the gene matches. Looked up from germline, CDR1 is GTSNPN and CDR2 is SVGIG (reference sequence). The CDR3 loop is CAWTRTGGGDEQFF. DNA for the CDR3: TGTGCCTGGACCCGGACAGGGGGAGGCGATGAGCAGTTCTTC.

The rearrangement joins TRBV25-1 to TRBJ2-4; a weak D match, TRBD1 (5 bases). Germline-derived CDR1 and CDR2 are MGHDK and SYGVNS. The CDR3 has 12 amino acids. V was pared by 6 bases and J by 8 bases, with 11 bases between. CDR3 protein: CASSQGVHIQYF. CDR3 DNA: TGTGCCAGCAGCCAGGGTGTACACATTCAGTACTTC.